Following are 2 T cell receptor beta chains from one sample sequenced in a study of technical replicates of blood from a few donors. Sequenced by immunoSEQ multiplex PCR; TCRdb stores in-frame clones only, minus some. The repertoire holds 65,000 to 85,000 clones, with roughly 98% as singletons. The specimen sequenced was T cells isolated from PBMCs. These receptor sequences come from a human donor in good health.

The rearrangement links TRBV19 to TRBJ2-7, with 10 nucleotides matching TRBD1. The CDR3 has 14 residues. Germline CDR1 LNHDA, CDR2 SQIVND (reference sequence). V lost 3 bases, J lost 6 bases, and 5 bases stayed unmatched. The CDR3 coding sequence is TGTGCCAGTAGTATTAGGGACAGGGGTCTCGAGCAGTACTTC. Protein: CASSIRDRGLEQYF.

This chain joins TRBV6-5 and TRBJ1-5; no firm D call. V was trimmed by 4 bases and J by 6 bases, leaving 19 bases between them. CDR1 and CDR2 (germline): MNHEY, SVGAGI. The CDR3 covers 16 residues. Here the CDR3 reads CASSLTAVVGSQPQHF. DNA of the CDR3: TGTGCCAGCAGTTTAACGGCGGTGGTGGGTAGTCAGCCCCAGCATTTT.